This entry describes one TCR beta chain. Antigen: not known. Generated by immunoSEQ multiplex PCR, the TCRdb table keeps only in-frame clones and is missing some. The repertoire consists of roughly 150,000 clones, with roughly 88% occurring once and the leading ten covering around 8%. Deletions cut 2 bases from V and 4 bases from J, with 8 bases between. CDR3 length: 13 amino acids. Germline V gene sequence: CDR1 SGHAT, CDR2 FQDESV (reference sequence). This entry comes from a study of T cell responses to AZD1222 COVID-19 vaccine. Study outcomes and limitations: Most donors were white British, females outnumbered males, and clonal diversity was possibly underestimated.

The chain has TRBV11-1 and TRBJ2-5; D not resolved. The input for sequencing was peripheral blood, taken on day 0 of AZD1222 vaccination. The TCR sequence derives from an adult in good health. CDR3 loop: CASSLRRRETQYF. The CDR3 DNA is TGTGCCAGCAGCTTACGGCGACGAGAGACCCAGTACTTC.